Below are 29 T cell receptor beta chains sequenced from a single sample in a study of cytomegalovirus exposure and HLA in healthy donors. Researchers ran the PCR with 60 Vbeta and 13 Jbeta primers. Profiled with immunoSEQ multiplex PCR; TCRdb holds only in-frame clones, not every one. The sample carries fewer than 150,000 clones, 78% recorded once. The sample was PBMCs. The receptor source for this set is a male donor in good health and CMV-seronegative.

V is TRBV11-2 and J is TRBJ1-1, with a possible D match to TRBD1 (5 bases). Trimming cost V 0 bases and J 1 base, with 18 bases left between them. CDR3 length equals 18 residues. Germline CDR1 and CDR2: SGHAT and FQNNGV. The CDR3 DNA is TGTGCCAGCAGCTTAGATAGGGGCCAGGGCCTAGGGAACACTGAAGCTTTCTTT. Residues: CASSLDRGQGLGNTEAFF.

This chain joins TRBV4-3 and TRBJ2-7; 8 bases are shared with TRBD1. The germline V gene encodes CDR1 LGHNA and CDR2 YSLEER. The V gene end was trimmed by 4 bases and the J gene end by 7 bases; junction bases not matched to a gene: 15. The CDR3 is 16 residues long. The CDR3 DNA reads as TGCGCCAGCAGCCGGGGAGTTGGACAGGGTGCGTGGGAGCAGTACTTC. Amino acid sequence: CASSRGVGQGAWEQYF.

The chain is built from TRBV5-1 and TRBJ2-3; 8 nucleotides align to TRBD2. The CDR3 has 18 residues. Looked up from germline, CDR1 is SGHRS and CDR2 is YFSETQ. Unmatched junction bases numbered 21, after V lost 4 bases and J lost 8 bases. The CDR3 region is CASSPRKGAGDPPGTQYF. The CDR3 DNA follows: TGCGCCAGCAGCCCACGCAAAGGAGCGGGGGACCCTCCGGGTACGCAGTATTTT.

The DNA for the CDR3 is TGCGCCAGCAGCCTTGGACAACCGTACCAAGAGACCCAGTACTTC. Its translation is CASSLGQPYQETQYF. This chain links TRBV5-1 with TRBJ2-5; the D gene is possibly TRBD1 (5 bases). Between the trimmed V and J ends, which lost 4 bases and 0 bases, there was a span of 13 bases. The germline gives CDR1 SGHRS, CDR2 YFSETQ. There are 15 residues in the CDR3.

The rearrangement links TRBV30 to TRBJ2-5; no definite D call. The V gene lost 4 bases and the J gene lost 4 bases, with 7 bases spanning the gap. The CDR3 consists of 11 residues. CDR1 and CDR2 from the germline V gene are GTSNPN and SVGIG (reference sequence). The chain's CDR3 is CAWKIGETQYF. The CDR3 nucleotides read TGTGCCTGGAAGATCGGAGAGACCCAGTACTTC. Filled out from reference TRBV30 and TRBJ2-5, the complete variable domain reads SQTIHQWPATLVQPVGSPLSLECTVEGTSNPNLYWYRQAAGRGLQLLFYSVGIGQISSEVPQNLSASRPQDRQFILSSKKLLLSDSGFYLCAWKIGETQYFGPGTRLLVL.

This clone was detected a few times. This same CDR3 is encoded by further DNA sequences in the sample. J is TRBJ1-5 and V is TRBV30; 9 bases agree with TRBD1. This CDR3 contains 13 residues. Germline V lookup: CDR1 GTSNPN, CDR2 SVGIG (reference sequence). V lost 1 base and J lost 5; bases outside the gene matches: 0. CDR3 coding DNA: TGTGCCTGGAGTGGGACAGGGGATCAGCCCCAGCATTTT. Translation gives CAWSGTGDQPQHF.

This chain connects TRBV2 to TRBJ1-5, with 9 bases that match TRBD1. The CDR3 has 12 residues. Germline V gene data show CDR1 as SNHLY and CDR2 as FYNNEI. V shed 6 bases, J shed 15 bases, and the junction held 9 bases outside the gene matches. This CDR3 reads CASSGTGPLPHF. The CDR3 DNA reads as TGTGCCAGCAGCGGGACAGGGCCCCTTCCGCATTTT.

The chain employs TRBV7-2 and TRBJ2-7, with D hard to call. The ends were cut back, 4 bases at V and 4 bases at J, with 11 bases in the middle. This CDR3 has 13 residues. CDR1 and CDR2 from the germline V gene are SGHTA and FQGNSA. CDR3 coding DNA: TGTGCCAGCAGCTCAAACAGCCTATACGAGCAGTACTTC. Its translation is CASSSNSLYEQYF.

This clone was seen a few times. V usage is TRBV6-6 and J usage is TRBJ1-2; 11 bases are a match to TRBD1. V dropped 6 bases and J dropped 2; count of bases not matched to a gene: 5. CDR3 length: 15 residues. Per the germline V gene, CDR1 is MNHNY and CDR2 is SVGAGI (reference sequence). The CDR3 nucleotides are TGTGCCAGCAGGGAGGGGACAGGGGGAAACTATGGCTACACCTTC. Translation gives CASREGTGGNYGYTF.

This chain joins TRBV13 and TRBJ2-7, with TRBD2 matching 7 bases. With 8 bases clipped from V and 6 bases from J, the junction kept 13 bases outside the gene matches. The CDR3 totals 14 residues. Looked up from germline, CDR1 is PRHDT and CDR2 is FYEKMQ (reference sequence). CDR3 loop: CASAPGLPGSEQYF. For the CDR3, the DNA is TGTGCCAGCGCACCGGGACTACCGGGGAGCGAGCAGTACTTC.

The CDR3 loop is CASRESPYGEQYF. The CDR3 DNA sequence: TGTGCCAGCCGCGAGTCACCATATGGCGAGCAGTACTTC. The gene calls are TRBV6-5 and TRBJ2-7; D is unresolved. The CDR3 has 13 residues. Germline loops: CDR1 MNHEY, CDR2 SVGAGI. Trimming stripped 8 bases from V and 6 bases from J, with 17 bases between.

CDR3 loop: CASSMSGGSKIKNIQYF. The CDR3 nucleotides read TGTGCCAGTAGTATGAGTGGGGGCTCGAAAATCAAAAACATTCAGTACTTC. This rearrangement joins TRBV19 to TRBJ2-4; the D gene is possibly TRBD1 (6 bases). CDR3 length equals 17 residues. The ends were cut back, 3 bases at V and 3 bases at J, with 18 bases in the middle. In germline, CDR1 is LNHDA, CDR2 SQIVND (reference sequence).

CDR3 loop: CASGVQQPNTEAFF. The CDR3 coding sequence is TGTGCTAGTGGGGTGCAACAGCCGAACACTGAAGCTTTCTTT. V gene TRBV12-5 combines with J gene TRBJ1-1, with no clear D. The CDR3 length is 14 residues. Germline V gene sequence: CDR1 LGHNT, CDR2 FRNRAP. Trimming removed 6 bases from V and 1 base from J, with 12 bases in between. The whole variable domain, filled in from reference TRBV12-5 and TRBJ1-1, reads DARVTQTPRHKVTEMGQEVTMRCQPILGHNTVFWYRQTMMQGLELLAYFRNRAPLDDSGMPKDRFSAEMPDATLATLKIQPSEPRDSAVYFCASGVQQPNTEAFFGQGTRLTVV.

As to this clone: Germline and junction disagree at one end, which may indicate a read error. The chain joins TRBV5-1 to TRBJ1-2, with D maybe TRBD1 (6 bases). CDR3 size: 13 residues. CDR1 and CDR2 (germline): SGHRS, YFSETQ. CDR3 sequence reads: CASSLAGGGGYPF. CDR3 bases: TGCGCCAGCAGCTTGGCGGGGGGCGGTGGCTACCCCTTC.

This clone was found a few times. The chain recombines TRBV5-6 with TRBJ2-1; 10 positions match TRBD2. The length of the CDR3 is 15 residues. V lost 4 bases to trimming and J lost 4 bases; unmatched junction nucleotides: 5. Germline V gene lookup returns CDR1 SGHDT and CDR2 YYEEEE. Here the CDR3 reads CASSPTSGKYNEQFF. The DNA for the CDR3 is TGTGCCAGCAGCCCTACTAGCGGGAAGTACAATGAGCAGTTCTTC.

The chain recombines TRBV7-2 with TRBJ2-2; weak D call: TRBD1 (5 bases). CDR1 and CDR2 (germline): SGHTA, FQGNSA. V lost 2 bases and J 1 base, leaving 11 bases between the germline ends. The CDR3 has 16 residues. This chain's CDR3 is CASSLRQPGNTGELFF. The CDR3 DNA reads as TGTGCCAGCAGCTTAAGACAGCCAGGGAACACCGGGGAGCTGTTTTTT. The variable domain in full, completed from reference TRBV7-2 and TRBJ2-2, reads GAGVSQSPSNKVTEKGKDVELRCDPISGHTALYWYRQSLGQGLEFLIYFQGNSAPDKSGLPSDRFSAERTGGSVSTLTIQRTQQEDSAVYLCASSLRQPGNTGELFFGEGSRLTVL.

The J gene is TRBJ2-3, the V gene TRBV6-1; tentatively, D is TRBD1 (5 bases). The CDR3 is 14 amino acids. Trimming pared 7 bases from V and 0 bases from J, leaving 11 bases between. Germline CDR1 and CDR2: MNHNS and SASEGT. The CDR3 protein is CASKGSPSTDTQYF. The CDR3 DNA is TGTGCCAGCAAGGGGTCACCTAGCACAGATACGCAGTATTTT.

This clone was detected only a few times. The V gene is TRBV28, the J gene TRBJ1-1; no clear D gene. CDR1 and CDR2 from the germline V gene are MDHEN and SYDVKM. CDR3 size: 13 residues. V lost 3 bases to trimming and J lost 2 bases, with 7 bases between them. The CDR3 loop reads CASSFRRNTEAFF. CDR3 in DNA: TGTGCCAGCAGTTTTAGGAGAAACACTGAAGCTTTCTTT.

This CDR3 reads CASTTGGFLHTEAFF. The CDR3 DNA sequence: TGTGCCAGCACCACGGGAGGGTTTCTCCACACTGAAGCTTTCTTT. The rearrangement uses TRBV6-1 and TRBJ1-1; no definite D call. The ends were cut back, 7 bases at V and 3 bases at J, with 18 bases in the middle. The CDR3 sequence is 15 residues long. From germline, CDR1 is MNHNS and CDR2 SASEGT.

CDR3 amino acids: CASSLDRGSGVREKLFF. The DNA of the CDR3 is TGTGCCAGCAGCTTAGACCGAGGGTCAGGGGTGAGGGAAAAACTGTTTTTT. The chain uses TRBV11-1 and TRBJ1-4; maybe TRBD1 (6 bases). The CDR3 has 17 amino acids. Germline V gene data show CDR1 as SGHAT and CDR2 as FQDESV (reference sequence). V shed 1 base and J shed 8 bases, with 20 bases lying between them.

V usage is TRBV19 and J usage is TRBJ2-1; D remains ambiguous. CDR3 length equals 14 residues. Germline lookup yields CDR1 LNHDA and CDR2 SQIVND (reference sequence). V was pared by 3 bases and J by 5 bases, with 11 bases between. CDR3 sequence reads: CASSIERPHNEQFF. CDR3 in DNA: TGTGCCAGTAGTATTGAGCGACCTCACAATGAGCAGTTCTTC.

Here the CDR3 reads CASSLGHANTEAFF. As DNA, the CDR3 is TGTGCCAGCAGCTTAGGACACGCGAACACTGAAGCTTTCTTT. V is TRBV7-3 and J is TRBJ1-1, with a weak D call TRBD1 (5 bases). Deletions cut 2 bases from V and 1 base from J, with 8 bases between. The CDR3 covers 14 residues. CDR1 and CDR2 from the germline V gene are SGHTA and FQGTGA.

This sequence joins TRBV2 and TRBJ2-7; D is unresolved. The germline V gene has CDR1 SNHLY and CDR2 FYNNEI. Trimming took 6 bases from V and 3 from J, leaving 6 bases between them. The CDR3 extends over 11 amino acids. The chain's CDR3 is CASRRGYEQYF. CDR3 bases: TGTGCCAGCAGGCGCGGCTACGAGCAGTACTTC.

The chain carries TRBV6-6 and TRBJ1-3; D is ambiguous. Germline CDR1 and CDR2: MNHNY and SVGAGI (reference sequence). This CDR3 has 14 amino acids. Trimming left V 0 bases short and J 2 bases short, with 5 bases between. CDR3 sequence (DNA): TGTGCCAGCAGTTACTCACTCGCTGGAAACACCATATATTTT. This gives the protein CASSYSLAGNTIYF.

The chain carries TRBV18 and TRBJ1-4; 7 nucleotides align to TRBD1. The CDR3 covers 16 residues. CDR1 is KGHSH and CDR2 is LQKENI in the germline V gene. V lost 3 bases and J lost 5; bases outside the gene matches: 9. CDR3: CASSPDWPGGNEKLFF. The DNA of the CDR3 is TGTGCCAGCTCACCGGATTGGCCAGGGGGGAATGAAAAACTGTTTTTT.

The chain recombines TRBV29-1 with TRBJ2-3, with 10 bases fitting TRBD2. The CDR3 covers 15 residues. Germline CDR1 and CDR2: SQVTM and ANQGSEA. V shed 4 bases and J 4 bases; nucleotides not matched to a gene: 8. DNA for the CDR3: TGCAGCGTTGCCGTGGGACTAGCGAGTTCAGATACGCAGTATTTT. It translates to CSVAVGLASSDTQYF.

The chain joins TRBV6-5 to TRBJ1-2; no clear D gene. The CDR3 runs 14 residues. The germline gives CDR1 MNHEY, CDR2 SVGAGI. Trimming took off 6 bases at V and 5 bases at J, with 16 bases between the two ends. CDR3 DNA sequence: TGTGCCAGCAGCCGGGTTTTGGCGTTGTATGGCTACACCTTC. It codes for CASSRVLALYGYTF.

The CDR3 region is CASSLGTRREGYTF. DNA of the CDR3: TGCGCCAGCAGCTTGGGGACAAGGAGGGAAGGCTACACCTTC. This chain uses TRBV5-1 with TRBJ1-2; D possibly corresponds to TRBD1 (5 bases). This CDR3 is built from 14 residues. V was clipped by 0 bases and J by 8 bases, with 14 bases between them. Germline V CDR1 and CDR2: SGHRS, YFSETQ.

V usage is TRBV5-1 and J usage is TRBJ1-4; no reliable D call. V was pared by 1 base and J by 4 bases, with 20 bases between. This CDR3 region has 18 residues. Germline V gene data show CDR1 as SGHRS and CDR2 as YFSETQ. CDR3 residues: CASSLKVAAKSNNEKLFF. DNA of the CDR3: TGCGCCAGCAGCTTGAAAGTCGCGGCAAAATCTAATAATGAAAAACTGTTTTTT.